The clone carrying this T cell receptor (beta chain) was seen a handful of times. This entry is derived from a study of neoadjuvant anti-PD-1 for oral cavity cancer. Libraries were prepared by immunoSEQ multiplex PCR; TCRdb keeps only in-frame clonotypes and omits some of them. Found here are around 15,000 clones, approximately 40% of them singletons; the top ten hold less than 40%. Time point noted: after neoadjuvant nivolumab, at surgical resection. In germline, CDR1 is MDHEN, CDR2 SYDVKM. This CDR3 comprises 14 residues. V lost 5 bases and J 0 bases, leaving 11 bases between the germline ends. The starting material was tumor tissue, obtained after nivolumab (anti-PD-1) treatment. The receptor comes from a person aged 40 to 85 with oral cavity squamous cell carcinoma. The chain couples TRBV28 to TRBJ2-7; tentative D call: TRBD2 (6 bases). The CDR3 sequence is CASSVTRVSYEQYF. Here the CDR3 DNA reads TGTGCCAGCAGTGTGACTAGAGTCTCCTACGAGCAGTACTTC.